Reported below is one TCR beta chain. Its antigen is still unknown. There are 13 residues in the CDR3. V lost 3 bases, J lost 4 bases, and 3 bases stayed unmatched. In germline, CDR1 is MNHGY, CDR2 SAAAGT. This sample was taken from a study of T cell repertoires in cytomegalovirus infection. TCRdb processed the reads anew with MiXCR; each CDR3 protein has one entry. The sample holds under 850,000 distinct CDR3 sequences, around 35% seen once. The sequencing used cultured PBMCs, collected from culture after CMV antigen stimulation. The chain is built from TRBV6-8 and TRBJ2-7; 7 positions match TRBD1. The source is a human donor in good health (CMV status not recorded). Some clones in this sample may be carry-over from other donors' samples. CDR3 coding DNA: TGTGCCAGCAGTTATAACAGGGGATACGAGCAGTACTTC. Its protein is CASSYNRGYEQYF.